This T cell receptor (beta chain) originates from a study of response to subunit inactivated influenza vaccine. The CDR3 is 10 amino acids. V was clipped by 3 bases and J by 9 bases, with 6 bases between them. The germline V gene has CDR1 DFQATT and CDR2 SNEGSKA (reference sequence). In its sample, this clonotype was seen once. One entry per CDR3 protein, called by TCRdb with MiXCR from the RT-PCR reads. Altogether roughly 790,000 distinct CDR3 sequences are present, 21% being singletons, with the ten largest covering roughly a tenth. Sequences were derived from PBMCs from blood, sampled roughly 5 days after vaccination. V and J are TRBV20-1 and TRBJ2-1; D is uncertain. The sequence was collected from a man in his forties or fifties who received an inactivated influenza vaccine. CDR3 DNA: TGCAGTGCTAGTATCACTGAGCAGTTCTTC. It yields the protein CSASITEQFF.